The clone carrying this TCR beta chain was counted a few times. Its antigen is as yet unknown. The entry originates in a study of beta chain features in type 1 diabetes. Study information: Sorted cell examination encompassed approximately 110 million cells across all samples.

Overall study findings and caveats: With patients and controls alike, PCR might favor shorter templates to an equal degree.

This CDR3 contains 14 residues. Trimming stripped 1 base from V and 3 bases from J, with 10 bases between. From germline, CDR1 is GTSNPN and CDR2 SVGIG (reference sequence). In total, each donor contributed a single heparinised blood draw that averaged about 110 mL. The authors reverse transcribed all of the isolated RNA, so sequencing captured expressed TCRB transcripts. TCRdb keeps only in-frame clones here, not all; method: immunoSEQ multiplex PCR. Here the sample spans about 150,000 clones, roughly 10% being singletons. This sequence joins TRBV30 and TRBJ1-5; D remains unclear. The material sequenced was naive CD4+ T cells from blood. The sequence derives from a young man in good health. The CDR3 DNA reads TGTGCCTGGAGTGCTACGGTCTTCAATCAGCCCCAGCATTTT. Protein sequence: CAWSATVFNQPQHF.